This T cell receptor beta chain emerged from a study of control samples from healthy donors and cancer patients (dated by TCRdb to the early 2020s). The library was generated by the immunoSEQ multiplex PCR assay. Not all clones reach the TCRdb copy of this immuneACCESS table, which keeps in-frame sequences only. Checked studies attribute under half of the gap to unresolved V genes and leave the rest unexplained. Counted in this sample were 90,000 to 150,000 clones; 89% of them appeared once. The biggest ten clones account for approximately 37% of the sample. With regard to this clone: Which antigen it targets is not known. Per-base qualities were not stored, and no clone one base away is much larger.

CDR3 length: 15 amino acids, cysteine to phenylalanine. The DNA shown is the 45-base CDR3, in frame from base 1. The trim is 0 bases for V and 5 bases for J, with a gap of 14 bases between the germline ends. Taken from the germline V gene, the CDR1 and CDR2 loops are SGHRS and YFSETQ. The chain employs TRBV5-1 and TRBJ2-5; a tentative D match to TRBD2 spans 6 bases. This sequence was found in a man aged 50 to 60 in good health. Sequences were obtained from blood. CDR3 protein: CASSLVGTRGETQYF. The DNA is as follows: TGCGCCAGCAGCTTGGTGGGGACTCGAGGGGAGACCCAGTACTTC.